A selection of T cell receptor beta chains follows, all from one sample in a study of naive and memory T cell subsets. TCRdb passed the 5' RACE reads through MiXCR, listing each CDR3 protein once. Here the sample spans roughly 56,000 distinct CDR3 sequences, over 7% being singletons. These receptors were collected from a male donor in good health. The CDR3 runs from the conserved cysteine through the conserved F or W. The D gene is left open where the match is weak. Rows may omit the clone size; those that give it use once, few, many or a size class.

many	TRBV20-1	TRBD2	TRBJ2-7	TGCAGTGCGAGAACTAGCGAGCCCTCCTACGAGCAGTACTTC	CSARTSEPSYEQYF
few	TRBV7-8	NA	TRBJ1-1	TGTGCCAGCAGCTTACCCTGGCAGGAAGCTTTCTTT	CASSLPWQEAFF
many	TRBV6-5	NA	TRBJ1-2	TGTGCCACTTTCGAGGGGAGTCTGCCCGTCGAGGCGGGCTACACCTTC	CATFEGSLPVEAGYTF
few	TRBV6-1	NA	TRBJ1-2	TGTGCCAGCAGTGAAGCGATTGGTCAGGGTCAGGGCTACACCTTC	CASSEAIGQGQGYTF
many	TRBV6-5	TRBD2	TRBJ2-1	TGTGCCAGCAGTACCCTTGGCGGGAGGGTGTACAATGAGCAGTTCTTC	CASSTLGGRVYNEQFF
few	TRBV5-5	TRBD1	TRBJ1-2	TGTGCCAGCAGCCCTGGACAGGGGGCACTCTATGGCTACACCTTC	CASSPGQGALYGYTF
many	TRBV18	TRBD1	TRBJ2-1	TGTGCCAGCTCACCCCCCCGGGACAGTCGGAATGAGCAGTTCTTC	CASSPPRDSRNEQFF
few	TRBV27	TRBD1	TRBJ1-4	TGTGCCAGCAGTCTCAAATACACCGGGACAGGGGCACTTGGCTCGATTGAAAAACTGTTTTTT	CASSLKYTGTGALGSIEKLFF
NA	TRBV6-5	TRBD2	TRBJ2-1	TGTGCCAGCAGCTCCCCGGGACTAGCGGGAGTCAATGAGCAGTTCTTC	CASSSPGLAGVNEQFF
NA	TRBV20-1	NA	TRBJ2-7	TGCAGTGCTAGGGGATCCAGCTTATTATTCCACGAGCAGTACTTC	CSARGSSLLFHEQYF
many	TRBV12-3/TRBV12-4	TRBD1	TRBJ2-5	TGTGCCAGCAATCCTACAGGGGGCCAAGAGACCCAGTACTTC	CASNPTGGQETQYF
NA	TRBV29-1	TRBD2	TRBJ2-2	TGCAGCGTTGATAGCGGGGGGACCACCGGGGAGCTGTTTTTT	CSVDSGGTTGELFF
few	TRBV11-2	TRBD2	TRBJ2-3	TGTGCCAGCAGCCTTGGACTAGCAAAAGATACGCAGTATTTT	CASSLGLAKDTQYF
NA	TRBV25-1	NA	TRBJ2-3	TGTGCCAGCATTGGCCCCACAGATACGCAGTATTTT	CASIGPTDTQYF
many	TRBV12-3/TRBV12-4	NA	TRBJ2-1	TGTGCCAGCAGTTTGCCGAAGGGGGGGAACAATGAGCAGTTCTTC	CASSLPKGGNNEQFF
few	TRBV20-1	NA	TRBJ2-2	TGCAGTGCTAGTCCGCGGGGTCTATCGGGGGAGCTGTTTTTT	CSASPRGLSGELFF
NA	TRBV6-1	TRBD1	TRBJ1-1	TGTGCCAGCAGGACAGGGCGGAACACTGAAGCTTTCTTT	CASRTGRNTEAFF
many	TRBV20-1	NA	TRBJ2-1	TGCAGTGCTCCTTGGGAATTCAATGAGCAGTTCTTC	CSAPWEFNEQFF
many	TRBV5-1	NA	TRBJ2-3	TGCGCCAGCAGCAGAAGCCAGGTCACAGATACGCAGTATTTT	CASSRSQVTDTQYF
few	TRBV6-5	TRBD1	TRBJ1-1	TGTGCCAGCAGTTACTCAAACAGGGGGTACACTGAAGCTTTCTTT	CASSYSNRGYTEAFF
many	TRBV3-1	TRBD2	TRBJ2-1	TGTGCCAGTAGACTAGCGGGAAACAATGAGCAGTTCTTC	CASRLAGNNEQFF
many	TRBV6-6	NA	TRBJ1-1	TGTGCCAGCAGTTACCGGGGTGGCACTGAAGCTTTCTTT	CASSYRGGTEAFF
NA	TRBV25-1	NA	TRBJ2-1	TGTGCCAGCAGTGACCCCCATTACAATGAGCAGTTCTTC	CASSDPHYNEQFF
many	TRBV12-3/TRBV12-4	NA	TRBJ1-5	TGTGCCAGCAGTAAGAAGAATCAGCCCCAGCATTTT	CASSKKNQPQHF
many	TRBV29-1	TRBD1	TRBJ2-5	TGCAGCGGACAGGGACAGTCCCAAGAGACCCAGTACTTC	CSGQGQSQETQYF
NA	TRBV21-1	NA	TRBJ1-6	TGTGCCAGCATCCAACTGGACCCCCCCCTCCACTTT	CASIQLDPPLHF
few	TRBV5-1	TRBD1	TRBJ2-2	TGCGCCAGCACAGAGGGACAGGGGAACACCGGGGAGCTGTTTTTT	CASTEGQGNTGELFF
NA	TRBV6-2/TRBV6-3	NA	TRBJ1-4	TGTGCCAGCAGTTACCCCCACCCCACGCAGGTGGTGGAAGAAAAACTGTTTTTT	CASSYPHPTQVVEEKLFF
few	TRBV3-1	NA	TRBJ2-7	TGTGCCAGCAGCCAAGCGGGAGTGGGCGAGCAGTACTTC	CASSQAGVGEQYF
many	TRBV5-1	NA	TRBJ2-2	TGCGCCAGCAGCATCCTAGCGCCCATGAACACCGGGGAGCTGTTTTTT	CASSILAPMNTGELFF
medium-sized	TRBV2	TRBD1	TRBJ2-7	TGTGCCAGCCGCCTAGCCCGACAGGGAACCTCCTACGAGCAGTACTTC	CASRLARQGTSYEQYF
NA	TRBV7-2	TRBD2	TRBJ2-5	TGTGCCAGCAGCCGCAGACTAGCGGGAGTAGGAGGCCAAGAGACCCAGTACTTC	CASSRRLAGVGGQETQYF
many	TRBV9	TRBD2	TRBJ2-5	TGTGCCAGCAGCGGCAGAGCGGGGGAGACCCAGTACTTC	CASSGRAGETQYF
many	TRBV2	NA	TRBJ1-1	TGTGCCAGCAGTGAAAATTGGGTGGAAGAGACTGAAGCTTTCTTT	CASSENWVEETEAFF
many	TRBV10-3	NA	TRBJ2-5	TGTGCCATCAGTGAGTCGGGCAGGCAAGAGACCCAGTACTTC	CAISESGRQETQYF
many	TRBV12-3/TRBV12-4	NA	TRBJ2-3	TGTGCCAGCAGTACCAGCCCCACGGCAGATACGCAGTATTTT	CASSTSPTADTQYF
many	TRBV29-1	NA	TRBJ1-1	TGCAGCGTTGAAGGGGAGGCAGCCTGGCCCGAGAGATGGGGTGAAGCTTTCTTT	CSVEGEAAWPERWGEAFF
many	TRBV12-3/TRBV12-4	TRBD1	TRBJ2-2	TGTGCCAGCAGCCTCTTCGACAGGGGATTACCCGCCCGGCACGCGAACACCGGGGAGCTGTTTTTT	CASSLFDRGLPARHANTGELFF
many	TRBV20-1	TRBD2	TRBJ2-3	TGCAGTTTAGCGGGGCATCCCCGGGGGCCAGATACGCAGTATTTT	CSLAGHPRGPDTQYF
many	TRBV28	TRBD2	TRBJ2-1	TGTGCCAGCAGTTTTCCTCTGGCGGGAGGGGACAATGAGCAGTTCTTC	CASSFPLAGGDNEQFF
many	TRBV12-3/TRBV12-4	NA	TRBJ1-5	TGTGCCAGCAGTTTCGATAGCAATCAGCCCCAGCATTTT	CASSFDSNQPQHF
many	TRBV6-6	NA	TRBJ2-2	TGTGCCAGCACCAACAGGGTTTCTGGGGAGCTGTTTTTT	CASTNRVSGELFF
few	TRBV19	NA	TRBJ2-3	TGTGCCAGTAGCCGGGTTGGGGTTACCCGAGATACGCAGTATTTT	CASSRVGVTRDTQYF
many	TRBV29-1	TRBD1	TRBJ2-2	TGCAGCGTTGGGGCCAGGGGGTTTACCGGGGAGCTGTTTTTT	CSVGARGFTGELFF
few	TRBV14	TRBD1	TRBJ1-2	TGTGCCAGCAGCCAAGGGTCGACAGGGACTGCTGGCTACACCTTC	CASSQGSTGTAGYTF
few	TRBV20-1	NA	TRBJ1-2	TGCAGTGCTAGAGATCGGGGGGCCGGAGACTATGGCTACACCTTC	CSARDRGAGDYGYTF
few	TRBV7-9	NA	TRBJ2-6	TGTGCCAGCAGCGACGGCCTCCCCGGACAGAACTCTGGGGCCAACGTCCTGACTTTC	CASSDGLPGQNSGANVLTF
many	TRBV3-1	TRBD1	TRBJ2-7	TGTGCCAGCAGCCAAGCCGGGACAGGGGGCTCCTACGAGCAGTACTTC	CASSQAGTGGSYEQYF